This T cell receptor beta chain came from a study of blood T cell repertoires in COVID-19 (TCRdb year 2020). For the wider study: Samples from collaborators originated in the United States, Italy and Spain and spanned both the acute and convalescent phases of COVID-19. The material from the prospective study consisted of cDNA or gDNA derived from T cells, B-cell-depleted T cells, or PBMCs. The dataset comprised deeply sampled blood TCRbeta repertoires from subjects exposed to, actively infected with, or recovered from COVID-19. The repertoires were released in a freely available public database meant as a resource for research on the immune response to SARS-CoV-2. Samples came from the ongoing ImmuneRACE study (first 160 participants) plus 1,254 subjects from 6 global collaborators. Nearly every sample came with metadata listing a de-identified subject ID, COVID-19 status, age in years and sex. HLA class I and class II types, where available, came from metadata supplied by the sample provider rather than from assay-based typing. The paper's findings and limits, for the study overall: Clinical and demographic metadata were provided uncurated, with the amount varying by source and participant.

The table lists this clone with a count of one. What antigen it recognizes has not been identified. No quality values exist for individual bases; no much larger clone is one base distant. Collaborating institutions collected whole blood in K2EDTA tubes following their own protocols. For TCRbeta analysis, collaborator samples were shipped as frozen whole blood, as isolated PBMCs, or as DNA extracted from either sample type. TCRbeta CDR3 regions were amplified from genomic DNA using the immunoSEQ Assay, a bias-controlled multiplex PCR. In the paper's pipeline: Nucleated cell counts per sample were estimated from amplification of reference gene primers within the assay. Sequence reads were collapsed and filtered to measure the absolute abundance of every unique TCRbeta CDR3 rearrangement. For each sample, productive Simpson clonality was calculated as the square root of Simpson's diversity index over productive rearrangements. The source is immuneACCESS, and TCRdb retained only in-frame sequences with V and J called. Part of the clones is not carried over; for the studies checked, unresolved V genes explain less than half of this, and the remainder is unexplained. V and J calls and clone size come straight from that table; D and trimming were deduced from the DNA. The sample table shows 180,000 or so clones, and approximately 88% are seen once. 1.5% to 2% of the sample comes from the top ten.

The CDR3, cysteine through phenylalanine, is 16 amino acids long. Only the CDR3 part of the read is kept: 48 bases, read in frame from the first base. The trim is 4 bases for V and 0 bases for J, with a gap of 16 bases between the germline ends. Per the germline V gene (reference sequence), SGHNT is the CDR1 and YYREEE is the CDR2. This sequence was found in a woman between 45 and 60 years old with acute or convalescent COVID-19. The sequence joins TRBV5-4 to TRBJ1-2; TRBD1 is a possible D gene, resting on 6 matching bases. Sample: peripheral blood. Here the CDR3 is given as CASSAGTFQSNYGYTF. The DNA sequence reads TGTGCCAGCAGCGCCGGGACATTCCAATCTAACTATGGCTACACCTTC.